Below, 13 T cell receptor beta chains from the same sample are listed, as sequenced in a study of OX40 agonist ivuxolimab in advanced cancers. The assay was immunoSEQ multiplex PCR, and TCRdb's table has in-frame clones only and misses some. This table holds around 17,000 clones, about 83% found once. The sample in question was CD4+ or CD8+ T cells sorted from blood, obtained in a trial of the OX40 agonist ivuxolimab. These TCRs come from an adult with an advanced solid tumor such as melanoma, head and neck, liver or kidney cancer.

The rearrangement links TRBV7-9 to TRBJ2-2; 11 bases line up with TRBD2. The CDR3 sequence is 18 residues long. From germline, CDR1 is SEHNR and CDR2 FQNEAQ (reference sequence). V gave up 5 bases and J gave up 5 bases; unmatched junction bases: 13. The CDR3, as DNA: TGTGCCAGCAGCCCTACTAGCGGGAGCGCTCGTAAGACCGGGGAGCTGTTTTTT. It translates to CASSPTSGSARKTGELFF.

CDR3 sequence reads: CASSLWAVGGQPQHF. The CDR3 DNA is TGTGCCAGCAGCTTATGGGCCGTCGGGGGTCAGCCCCAGCATTTT. This chain uses TRBV7-2 with TRBJ1-5, with D possibly matching TRBD1 (5 bases). Germline V lookup: CDR1 SGHTA, CDR2 FQGNSA. Trimming took off 2 bases at V and 6 bases at J, with 14 bases between the two ends. The CDR3 sequence is 15 residues long. Full variable domain (outside the CDR3, taken from reference TRBV7-2 and TRBJ1-5): GAGVSQSPSNKVTEKGKDVELRCDPISGHTALYWYRQSLGQGLEFLIYFQGNSAPDKSGLPSDRFSAERTGGSVSTLTIQRTQQEDSAVYLCASSLWAVGGQPQHFGDGTRLSIL.

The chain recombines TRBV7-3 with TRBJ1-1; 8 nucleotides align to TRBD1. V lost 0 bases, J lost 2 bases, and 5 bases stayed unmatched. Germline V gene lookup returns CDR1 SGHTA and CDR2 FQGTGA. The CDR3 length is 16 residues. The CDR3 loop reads CASSLTTGAPNTEAFF. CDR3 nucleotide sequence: TGTGCCAGCAGCTTAACGACAGGGGCTCCTAACACTGAAGCTTTCTTT.

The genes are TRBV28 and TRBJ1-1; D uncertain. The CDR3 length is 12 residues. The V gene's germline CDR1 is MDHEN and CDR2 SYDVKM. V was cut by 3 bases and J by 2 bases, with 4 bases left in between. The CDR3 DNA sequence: TGTGCCAGCAGTTTCGGTAACACTGAAGCTTTCTTT. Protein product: CASSFGNTEAFF.

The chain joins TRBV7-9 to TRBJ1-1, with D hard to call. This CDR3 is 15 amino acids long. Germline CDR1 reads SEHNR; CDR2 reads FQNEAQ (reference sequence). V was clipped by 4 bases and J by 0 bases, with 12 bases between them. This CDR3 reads CASSSPADVNTEAFF. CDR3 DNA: TGTGCCAGCAGCTCCCCGGCGGACGTGAACACTGAAGCTTTCTTT. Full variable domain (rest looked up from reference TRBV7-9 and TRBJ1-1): DTGVSQNPRHKITKRGQNVTFRCDPISEHNRLYWYRQTLGQGPEFLTYFQNEAQLEKSRLLSDRFSAERPKGSFSTLEIQRTEQGDSAMYLCASSSPADVNTEAFFGQGTRLTVV.

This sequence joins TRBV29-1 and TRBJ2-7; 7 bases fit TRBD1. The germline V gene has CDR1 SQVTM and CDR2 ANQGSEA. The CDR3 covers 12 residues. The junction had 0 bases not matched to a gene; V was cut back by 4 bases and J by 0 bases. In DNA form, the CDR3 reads TGCAGCGTTGGGGACAGCTCCTACGAGCAGTACTTC. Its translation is CSVGDSSYEQYF.

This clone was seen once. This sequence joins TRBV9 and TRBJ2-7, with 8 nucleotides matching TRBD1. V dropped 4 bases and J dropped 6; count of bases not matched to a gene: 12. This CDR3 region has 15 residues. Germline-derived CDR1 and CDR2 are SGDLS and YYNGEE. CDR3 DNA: TGTGCCAGCAGCCCCCTGACAGGGGAACTACGCGAGCAGTACTTC. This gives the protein CASSPLTGELREQYF.

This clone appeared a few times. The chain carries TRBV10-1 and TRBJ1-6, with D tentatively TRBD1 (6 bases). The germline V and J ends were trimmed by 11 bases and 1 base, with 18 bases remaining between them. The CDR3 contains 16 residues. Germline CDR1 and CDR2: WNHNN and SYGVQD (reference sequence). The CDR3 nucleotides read TGCGCCTCCGGCGGACAGTCGGAATCCTATAATTCACCCCTCCACTTT. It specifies CASGGQSESYNSPLHF.

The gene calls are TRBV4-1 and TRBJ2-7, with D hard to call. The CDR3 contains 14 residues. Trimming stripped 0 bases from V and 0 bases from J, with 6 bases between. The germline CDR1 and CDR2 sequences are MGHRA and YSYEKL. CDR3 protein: CASSQEDFSYEQYF. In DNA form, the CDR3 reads TGCGCCAGCAGCCAAGAAGACTTCTCCTACGAGCAGTACTTC.

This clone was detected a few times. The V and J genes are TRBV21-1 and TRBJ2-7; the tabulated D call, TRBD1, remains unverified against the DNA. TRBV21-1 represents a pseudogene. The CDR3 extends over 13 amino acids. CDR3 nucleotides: TGTGCCGGCCGGGACAGGGGTTTTTACGAGCAGTACTTC. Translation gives CAGRDRGFYEQYF.

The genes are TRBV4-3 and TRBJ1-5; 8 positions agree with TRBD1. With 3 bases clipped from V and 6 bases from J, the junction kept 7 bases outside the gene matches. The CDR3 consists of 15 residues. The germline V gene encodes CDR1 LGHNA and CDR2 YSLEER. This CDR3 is CASSQTRQGSQPQHF. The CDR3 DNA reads TGCGCCAGCAGCCAGACACGACAGGGGAGTCAGCCCCAGCATTTT.

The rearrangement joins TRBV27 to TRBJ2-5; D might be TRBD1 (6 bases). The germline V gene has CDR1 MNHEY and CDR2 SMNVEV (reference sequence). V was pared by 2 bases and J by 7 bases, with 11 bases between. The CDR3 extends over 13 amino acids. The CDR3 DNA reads TGTGCCAGCAGTTTAATCAGCAGGGGGACCCAGTACTTC. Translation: CASSLISRGTQYF.

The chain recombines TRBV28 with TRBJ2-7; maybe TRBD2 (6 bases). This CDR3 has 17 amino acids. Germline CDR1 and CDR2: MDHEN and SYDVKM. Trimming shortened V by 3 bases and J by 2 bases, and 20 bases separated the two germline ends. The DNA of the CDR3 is TGTGCCAGCAGTTTCCCTCCCGGACGCGGCGGGACCTACGAGCAGTACTTC. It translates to CASSFPPGRGGTYEQYF. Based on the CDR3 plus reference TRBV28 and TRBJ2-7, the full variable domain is DVKVTQSSRYLVKRTGEKVFLECVQDMDHENMFWYRQDPGLGLRLIYFSYDVKMKEKGDIPEGYSVSREKKERFSLILESASTNQTSMYLCASSFPPGRGGTYEQYFGPGTRLTVT.